This T cell receptor (beta chain) was recorded in a study of shared clonotypes between healthy human individuals. A remark on this clone: Its specificity is not known.

Study-wide findings and caveats: Sharing across a handful of donors was seen in roughly 5% of naive CD4 clonotypes.

The CDR3 runs 15 residues. V was clipped by 3 bases and J by 0 bases, with 9 bases between them. Per germline, CDR1 SEHNR and CDR2 FQNEAQ (reference sequence). Per the authors' pipeline: Filtering differed because ImmunoSEQ produced junction-only sequences that carried no quality scores. The protocol was immunoSEQ multiplex PCR, while the TCRdb copy is restricted to in-frame clones and leaves out a portion. That table furnishes V, J and clone size, whereas the DNA furnished D and trimming. The sample records roughly 2.2 million clones, approximately 90% being singletons. V is TRBV7-9 and J is TRBJ1-3, with D uncertain. The specimen sequenced was naive CD4+ T cells from PBMCs. Specified subset: CD45RA+ positively selected. This TCR came from a man between 18 and 29 years old in good health. Some clones in this sample may be carry-over from other donors' samples. The CDR3 DNA reads as TGTGCCAGCAGCTTTTCCCAGATCTCTGGAAACACCATATATTTT. Protein product: CASSFSQISGNTIYF.